A selection of T cell receptor beta chains follows, all from one sample in a study of cytomegalovirus exposure and HLA in healthy donors. Produced via immunoSEQ multiplex PCR; TCRdb's table is partial and in-frame only. The sample includes some 130,000 clones, around four fifths of them seen just once. Sequenced input: PBMCs. The receptor set was obtained from a boy between 10 and 17 years old in good health and CMV-seronegative. Both conserved end residues are part of each CDR3. Each record gives: V gene, J gene, clone size, CDR3 protein. For some rows the clone size is stated as once, few or many, or as a class when expanded; others skip it.

v_gene: TRBV7-9; j_gene: TRBJ2-1; abundance: few; CDR3aa: CASPSRVNNEQFF
v_gene: TRBV19; j_gene: TRBJ1-4; abundance: -; CDR3aa: CASSIDSATNEKLFF
v_gene: TRBV19; j_gene: TRBJ2-7; abundance: once; CDR3aa: CASSPGLAGEQYF
v_gene: TRBV30; j_gene: TRBJ2-7; abundance: -; CDR3aa: CAWRPGRYRSSYEQYF
v_gene: TRBV9; j_gene: TRBJ2-6; abundance: -; CDR3aa: CASRGTGLSGANVLTF
v_gene: TRBV6-1; j_gene: TRBJ2-2; abundance: -; CDR3aa: CASSENGQLTGELFF
v_gene: TRBV9; j_gene: TRBJ2-2; abundance: once; CDR3aa: CASGVGRSNTGELFF
v_gene: TRBV9; j_gene: TRBJ2-3; abundance: -; CDR3aa: CASSGGGLDTQYF
v_gene: TRBV11-1; j_gene: TRBJ2-7; abundance: -; CDR3aa: CASSLLTNLDEQYF
v_gene: TRBV11-3; j_gene: TRBJ2-7; abundance: -; CDR3aa: CASSDGTGDPEQYF
v_gene: TRBV9; j_gene: TRBJ2-5; abundance: -; CDR3aa: CASSVVDSGETQYF
v_gene: TRBV30; j_gene: TRBJ1-6; abundance: -; CDR3aa: CAWSETGGINSPLHF
v_gene: TRBV29-1; j_gene: TRBJ1-3; abundance: -; CDR3aa: CSVETGGDGNTIYF
v_gene: TRBV30; j_gene: TRBJ1-1; abundance: -; CDR3aa: CAWSLPGKANTEAFF
v_gene: TRBV25-1; j_gene: TRBJ2-7; abundance: -; CDR3aa: CASSGWDRGDLGSYEQYF
v_gene: TRBV4-1; j_gene: TRBJ2-3; abundance: -; CDR3aa: CASSRSRDGADTQYF
v_gene: TRBV30; j_gene: TRBJ1-1; abundance: -; CDR3aa: CAWSDYPGSKATEAFF
v_gene: TRBV7-8; j_gene: TRBJ1-2; abundance: -; CDR3aa: CASSLSPRTGDYTF
v_gene: TRBV6-5; j_gene: TRBJ2-7; abundance: -; CDR3aa: CASSYKLGKGGYEQYF
v_gene: TRBV7-9; j_gene: TRBJ1-2; abundance: -; CDR3aa: CASGSRGSYTF
v_gene: TRBV4-2; j_gene: TRBJ2-1; abundance: -; CDR3aa: CASSTGQGSDEQFF
v_gene: TRBV7-2; j_gene: TRBJ1-5; abundance: -; CDR3aa: CASSITQGAQPQHF
v_gene: TRBV7-8; j_gene: TRBJ1-5; abundance: few; CDR3aa: CASSLVGRAEPQHF
v_gene: TRBV4-1; j_gene: TRBJ2-1; abundance: -; CDR3aa: CASSYRDEQFF
v_gene: TRBV7-9; j_gene: TRBJ2-1; abundance: -; CDR3aa: CASSARAGGGYEQFF
v_gene: TRBV27; j_gene: TRBJ2-4; abundance: -; CDR3aa: CASSPVLTGGLAKNIQYF
v_gene: TRBV21-1; j_gene: TRBJ1-3; abundance: -; CDR3aa: CASSTLQGIPQAAF